One and the same sample provided the 24 T cell receptor beta chains below, sequenced in a study of cytomegalovirus exposure and HLA in healthy donors. Here immunoSEQ multiplex PCR was the method, and the copy in TCRdb shows in-frame clones only, minus some. The data show 150,000 to 200,000 clones, around 84% seen once. Sequenced: PBMCs. The receptors stem from a man between 18 and 35 years old in good health and CMV-seropositive.

This chain links TRBV6-5 with TRBJ1-1; TRBD1 might be the D (5 bases). The CDR3 spans 13 residues. CDR1 and CDR2 from the germline V gene are MNHEY and SVGAGI. With 9 bases removed from V and 5 bases from J, the gap between germline ends came to 16 bases. The CDR3 loop is CASTLTGETEAFF. For the CDR3, the DNA is TGTGCCAGTACCCTTACGGGGGAGACTGAAGCTTTCTTT.

V and J are TRBV12-5 and TRBJ1-3; 10 nucleotides line up with TRBD1. V dropped 4 bases and J dropped 1; count of bases not matched to a gene: 7. Germline V CDR1 and CDR2: LGHNT, FRNRAP. This CDR3 has 17 residues. The CDR3 DNA reads as TGTGCTAGTGGTTCCGTTAAGGGACAGGGGTCTGGAAACACCATATATTTT. It translates to CASGSVKGQGSGNTIYF.

The J gene is TRBJ1-2, the V gene TRBV28, with D possibly TRBD1 on 5 matching bases. The CDR3 sequence is 14 residues long. V shed 4 bases and J shed 0 bases, with 9 bases lying between them. Per the germline V gene, CDR1 is MDHEN and CDR2 is SYDVKM. CDR3 coding DNA: TGTGCCAGCAGTTCTGGACACGCTAACTATGGCTACACCTTC. Amino acid sequence: CASSSGHANYGYTF.

The chain links TRBV28 to TRBJ1-1, with 7 bases that match TRBD1. V lost 11 bases and J lost 0; bases outside the gene matches: 6. The germline V gene encodes CDR1 MDHEN and CDR2 SYDVKM. The CDR3 runs 13 residues. The DNA of the CDR3 is TGTGCCGGAAAGGGGGCTCTGAACACTGAAGCTTTCTTT. Protein product: CAGKGALNTEAFF.

The chain uses TRBV15 and TRBJ2-1; D call uncertain. The V end was cut by 3 bases, the J end by 3 bases, with 6 bases between. This CDR3 has 13 amino acids. Germline CDR1 reads LNHNV; CDR2 reads YYDKDF (reference sequence). Here the CDR3 reads CATSRSSYNEQFF. The CDR3 bases are TGTGCCACCAGCAGGTCTAGCTACAATGAGCAGTTCTTC.

The J gene is TRBJ1-2, the V gene TRBV18, with 12 nucleotides matching TRBD1. The length of the CDR3 is 15 residues. The germline V gene encodes CDR1 KGHSH and CDR2 LQKENI. With 2 bases clipped from V and 6 bases from J, the junction kept 4 bases outside the gene matches. CDR3 sequence: CASSPGTGGAHGYTF. CDR3 nucleotide sequence: TGTGCCAGCTCACCAGGGACAGGGGGCGCCCATGGCTACACCTTC.

This clone was counted once. This chain connects TRBV6-5 to TRBJ1-1, with unresolved D. The CDR3 sequence is 15 residues long. V was cut by 1 base and J by 1 base, with 10 bases left in between. Per germline, CDR1 MNHEY and CDR2 SVGAGI. The CDR3 region is CASSYYPRGNTEAFF. The DNA for the CDR3 is TGTGCCAGCAGTTACTACCCGCGCGGGAACACTGAAGCTTTCTTT.

V and J are TRBV27 and TRBJ1-1; no clear D gene. CDR1 is MNHEY, CDR2 SMNVEV, per germline (reference sequence). The V end lost 2 bases, the J end lost 4 bases, and 11 bases lay between the germline ends. The CDR3 has 14 amino acids. The CDR3 loop is CASSLKGEATEAFF. CDR3 bases: TGTGCCAGCAGTTTAAAGGGAGAGGCCACTGAAGCTTTCTTT.

The genes are TRBV5-4 and TRBJ1-1; 7 bases line up with TRBD1. V trimming: 4 bases; J trimming: 4 bases; junction bases outside the gene matches: 4. Per the germline V gene, CDR1 is SGHNT and CDR2 is YYREEE (reference sequence). The CDR3 covers 13 residues. The CDR3 protein is CASSGQDSTEAFF. CDR3 DNA sequence: TGTGCCAGCAGCGGACAGGACAGCACTGAAGCTTTCTTT.

For the CDR3, the DNA is TGTGCCAGCAGTTCCGGGACAGGGTACGACTACGAGCAGTACTTC. Residues: CASSSGTGYDYEQYF. This chain links TRBV5-8 with TRBJ2-7, with 9 bases fitting TRBD1. V was pared by 5 bases and J by 3 bases, with 9 bases of the junction left unmatched. CDR1 and CDR2 from the germline V gene are SGHTS and YDEGEE. CDR3 length equals 15 residues.

In this sample, this clone turned up once. The chain recombines TRBV6-5 with TRBJ1-1; 9 bases are a match to TRBD1. CDR1 is MNHEY, CDR2 SVGAGI, per germline. Germline trimming cut 7 bases from V and 4 bases from J; bases unmatched to any gene: 10. The CDR3 contains 15 residues. This CDR3 reads CASKTGGFGPTEAFF. The CDR3 DNA sequence: TGTGCCAGCAAAACAGGGGGCTTCGGTCCCACTGAAGCTTTCTTT.

This chain connects TRBV28 to TRBJ1-4; a possible D gene is TRBD1 (5 bases). This CDR3 is 18 amino acids long. Germline V CDR1 and CDR2: MDHEN, SYDVKM. Trimming stripped 4 bases from V and 8 bases from J, with 26 bases between. CDR3 sequence: CASSSNTPKGRLGEKLFF. The CDR3 region has the DNA TGTGCCAGCAGTTCCAACACCCCTAAGGGGCGCTTGGGGGAAAAACTGTTTTTT.

The V call is TRBV2, the J call TRBJ1-1; a weak D match, TRBD1 (5 bases). Germline V gene sequence: CDR1 SNHLY, CDR2 FYNNEI. The CDR3 contains 14 residues. V was shortened by 6 bases and J by 4 bases, with 15 bases between the two germline ends. CDR3 region: CASSVGRSGTEAFF. The CDR3 region has the DNA TGTGCCAGCAGCGTGGGGCGGTCCGGCACTGAAGCTTTCTTT.

The CDR3 coding sequence is TGTGCCAGCAAGACTTCGGGTTTCGAGCAGTACTTC. This encodes CASKTSGFEQYF. The gene calls are TRBV11-1 and TRBJ2-7; D remains ambiguous. CDR3 size: 12 residues. Germline CDR1 and CDR2: SGHAT and FQDESV (reference sequence). V was clipped by 7 bases and J by 6 bases, with 13 bases between them.

The CDR3 sequence is CASSLAEGGHNEQFF. As DNA, the CDR3 is TGTGCCAGCAGCCTGGCGGAGGGAGGGCACAATGAGCAGTTCTTC. J is TRBJ2-1 and V is TRBV7-2; 7 nucleotides line up with TRBD2. Germline CDR1 SGHTA, CDR2 FQGNSA. This CDR3 comprises 15 residues. V trimming: 5 bases; J trimming: 5 bases; junction bases outside the gene matches: 9.

This chain uses TRBV2 with TRBJ2-7; D might be TRBD2 (7 bases). V dropped 0 bases and J dropped 3 bases, with 12 bases sitting between them. CDR3 length equals 15 residues. Germline CDR1 is SNHLY and CDR2 is FYNNEI. The CDR3 coding sequence is TGTGCCAGCAGTGAAGCGGGGGGGGCAGGCTACGAGCAGTACTTC. This codes for CASSEAGGAGYEQYF.

The chain joins TRBV28 to TRBJ1-1; tentative D call: TRBD1 (6 bases). V lost 7 bases and J lost 5, with 11 bases in between. CDR3 length equals 12 residues. Germline V gene data show CDR1 as MDHEN and CDR2 as SYDVKM. The CDR3 sequence: CASTLRGTEAFF. The CDR3 coding sequence is TGTGCCAGCACCCTAAGGGGGACTGAAGCTTTCTTT.

The chain recombines TRBV27 with TRBJ2-5, with 8 bases fitting TRBD2. V dropped 5 bases and J dropped 3; count of bases not matched to a gene: 5. Germline V gives CDR1 MNHEY, CDR2 SMNVEV (reference sequence). The CDR3 is 14 amino acids. The CDR3 DNA reads as TGTGCCAGCAGTCCCGGAGCGGGAGAAGAGACCCAGTACTTC. Translated: CASSPGAGEETQYF.

This clone was detected only once. V and J are TRBV19 and TRBJ1-1; a possible D gene is TRBD1 (5 bases). The CDR3 is 16 amino acids. The V and J ends lost 5 bases and 2 bases respectively, with 18 bases between them. Per the germline V gene, CDR1 is LNHDA and CDR2 is SQIVND (reference sequence). CDR3 DNA sequence: TGTGCCAGTAGTGATCTCCCCCACAGGCCCAACACTGAAGCTTTCTTT. This translates into CASSDLPHRPNTEAFF.

V and J are TRBV6-5 and TRBJ1-2; the match to TRBD1 covers 8 bases. The CDR3 spans 13 residues. The ends lost 2 bases at V and 6 bases at J; junction bases unmatched: 2. Germline V gene data show CDR1 as MNHEY and CDR2 as SVGAGI. CDR3 DNA sequence: TGTGCCAGCAGTTACGCGACAGGGGATGGCTACACCTTC. This gives the protein CASSYATGDGYTF.

The chain combines TRBV19 with TRBJ2-7; TRBD1 aligns across 7 bases. The CDR3 loop spans 15 amino acids. V was pared by 1 base and J by 2 bases, with 5 bases of the junction left unmatched. Germline V gives CDR1 LNHDA, CDR2 SQIVND (reference sequence). This chain's CDR3 is CASSIVRGPTYEQYF. CDR3 nucleotide sequence: TGTGCCAGTAGTATAGTTAGGGGGCCAACCTACGAGCAGTACTTC. The whole variable domain, filled in from reference TRBV19 and TRBJ2-7, reads DGGITQSPKYLFRKEGQNVTLSCEQNLNHDAMYWYRQDPGQGLRLIYYSQIVNDFQKGDIAEGYSVSREKKESFPLTVTSAQKNPTAFYLCASSIVRGPTYEQYFGPGTRLTVT.

The sample holds a few counts of this clone. The chain employs TRBV6-1 and TRBJ1-4, with 7 bases matching TRBD1. Germline trimming cut 4 bases from V and 6 bases from J; bases unmatched to any gene: 2. The CDR3 covers 13 residues. The V gene's germline CDR1 is MNHNS and CDR2 SASEGT. The CDR3 DNA sequence: TGTGCCAGCAGTGGAGGGGGCGATGAAAAACTGTTTTTT. This sequence encodes CASSGGGDEKLFF.

The rearrangement joins TRBV28 to TRBJ1-4, with a possible D match to TRBD1 (5 bases). The V end lost 3 bases, the J end lost 7 bases, and 15 bases lay between the germline ends. The CDR3 has 15 residues. CDR1 is MDHEN and CDR2 is SYDVKM in the germline V gene. CDR3 DNA: TGTGCCAGCAGTTTGATCGACCGACAGACTGAAAAACTGTTTTTT. It yields the protein CASSLIDRQTEKLFF.

CDR3 sequence: CASSEGQNTEAFF. CDR3 bases: TGTGCCAGCAGCGAGGGACAGAACACTGAAGCTTTCTTT. The chain combines TRBV7-9 with TRBJ1-1, with a tentative D call TRBD1 (6 bases). CDR1 is SEHNR, CDR2 FQNEAQ, per germline (reference sequence). There are 13 residues in the CDR3. V shed 5 bases and J shed 1 base, with 8 bases lying between them.